Listed below are T cell receptor beta chains from one sample, sequenced in a study of PD-1 blockade in classical Hodgkin lymphoma. Clones were sequenced by immunoSEQ multiplex PCR, and TCRdb holds only the in-frame ones, with some missing. The table includes tens of thousands of clones, 65% to 90% detected once. The specimen was CD4+ T cells from blood, collected at baseline. All receptors derive from a human donor with classical Hodgkin lymphoma. Each CDR3 is given with its conserved first and last residue. Each record gives: clone size, V gene, J gene, D gene, CDR3 DNA, CDR3 protein. A D gene is named only where the DNA matches it firmly. The size of a clone is reported for some rows only, either as once, few or many, or as a class for expanded clones.

.	TRBV6-1	TRBJ1-1	.	TGTGCCAGCAGTGACACCCCGGCACCGCGCAAAGCTTTCTTT	CASSDTPAPRKAFF
.	TRBV4-2	TRBJ1-4	.	TGTGCCAGCAGCCAAGAAAAAGTTGCAACTAATGAAAAACTGTTTTTT	CASSQEKVATNEKLFF
.	TRBV7-2	TRBJ2-5	.	TGTGCCAGCAGCTTAGCCCTAGCTAGAGAGACCCAGTACTTC	CASSLALARETQYF
few	TRBV6-4	TRBJ1-5	.	TGTGCCAGCAGTGTGCAGGGAAACCAGCCCCAGCATTTT	CASSVQGNQPQHF
.	TRBV10-3	TRBJ2-7	TRBD2	TGTGCCACCCCCCGAGGCGGTCTAGCGGGGGCCTACGAGCAGTACTTC	CATPRGGLAGAYEQYF
.	TRBV4-2	TRBJ2-2	TRBD2	TGTGCCAGCAGCCAGGAGACTAGCGTCACCGGGGAGCTGTTTTTT	CASSQETSVTGELFF
few	TRBV14	TRBJ1-2	.	TGTGCCAGCAGCCTAAACACCTATGGCTACACCTTC	CASSLNTYGYTF
.	TRBV28	TRBJ1-3	.	TGTGCCAGCAATTCACGGGGCTCTGGAAACACCATATATTTT	CASNSRGSGNTIYF
.	TRBV7-2	TRBJ1-1	.	TGTGCCAGCAGCTCAAATACAGGGATCACTGAAGCTTTCTTT	CASSSNTGITEAFF
.	TRBV10-3	TRBJ2-3	TRBD2	TGTGCCATCAGTGCTGGAGCGGGAGGCACAGATACGCAGTATTTT	CAISAGAGGTDTQYF
.	TRBV7-9	TRBJ1-4	.	TGTGCCAGCAGCTTAGAGGGGGAAAGGAATGAAAAACTGTTTTTT	CASSLEGERNEKLFF
once	TRBV6-1	TRBJ2-1	.	TGTGCCAGCAGTGCCCTCGGCAATGAGCAGTTCTTC	CASSALGNEQFF
.	TRBV19	TRBJ2-3	.	TGTGCCAGTAGGACAGCCGGCACAGATACGCAGTATTTT	CASRTAGTDTQYF
.	TRBV11-3	TRBJ2-1	.	TGTGCCAGCAGCCACTTCCCGGGGAGCTCGGGGAATGAGCAGTTCTTC	CASSHFPGSSGNEQFF
once	TRBV7-2	TRBJ2-3	TRBD2	TGTGCCAGCAGCTCGGGACTAGTCACGGATACGCAGTATTTT	CASSSGLVTDTQYF
few	TRBV7-2	TRBJ1-5	.	TGTGCCAGCAGCTTCGCAAGGAGTGGCAATCAGCCCCAGCATTTT	CASSFARSGNQPQHF
once	TRBV7-9	TRBJ2-7	TRBD2	TGTGCCAGCAGCCCGGGGACTAGCAAAAATGACGAGCAGTACTTC	CASSPGTSKNDEQYF
.	TRBV6-6	TRBJ2-7	TRBD2	TGTGCCACCCTGGGTAAGCGGGAGGGCTCCTACGAGCAGTACTTC	CATLGKREGSYEQYF
.	TRBV7-9	TRBJ2-5	.	TGTGCCAGCAGTTCCGACCCGCTCACGGCCCAGTACTTC	CASSSDPLTAQYF
.	TRBV19	TRBJ1-1	.	TGTGCCAGTAGTATTTTTCAGGGGCTGAACACTGAAGCTTTCTTT	CASSIFQGLNTEAFF
.	TRBV27	TRBJ2-1	TRBD1	TGTGCCAGCAGTCCCAGACAGGGACCAGTGAATGAGCAGTTCTTC	CASSPRQGPVNEQFF
.	TRBV10-2	TRBJ2-7	.	TGCGCCAGCAGTCCAAGGCGACAGGCATTCAGACCCTACGAGCAGTACTTC	CASSPRRQAFRPYEQYF
.	TRBV2	TRBJ2-7	TRBD2	TGTGCCAGCAGTGAATTGGGGACTAGCGGCTCCTACGAGCAGTACTTC	CASSELGTSGSYEQYF
.	TRBV14	TRBJ2-4	TRBD2	TGTGCCAGCAGCCAAGGGCGCGGGGGGGGTACCAAAAACATTCAGTACTTC	CASSQGRGGGTKNIQYF
once	TRBV20-1	TRBJ1-4	.	TGCAGTGCTCAGTCCCCCGGAAAACTGTTTTTT	CSAQSPGKLFF
few	TRBV6-4	TRBJ2-4	.	TGTGCCAGCAGTGACGGGGGAGGTCGAAACATTCAGTACTTC	CASSDGGGRNIQYF
.	TRBV29-1	TRBJ1-4	.	TGCAGCGTGGAAACGGGACTCGGGAGAAAAAAACTGTTTTTT	CSVETGLGRKKLFF
.	TRBV4-2	TRBJ2-6	.	TGTGCCAGCAGCCAGAATACTGGGGCCAACGTCCTGACTTTC	CASSQNTGANVLTF
.	TRBV6-5	TRBJ2-3	TRBD2	TGTGCCAGCAGAGGAACTAGCGGGAGATCAGATACGCAGTATTTT	CASRGTSGRSDTQYF
.	TRBV5-1	TRBJ1-2	TRBD1	TGCGCCAGCAGCAACCGACAGGGGGGAAGCGGCGGCTACACCTTC	CASSNRQGGSGGYTF
.	TRBV5-1	TRBJ2-7	TRBD1	TGCGCCAGCAGCCCGACAGGGCAGGCCTACGAGCAGTACTTC	CASSPTGQAYEQYF
.	TRBV25-1	TRBJ1-1	TRBD1	TGTGCCAGCAGTGAATGGGACAGGGGGAAAGCTTTCTTT	CASSEWDRGKAFF
few	TRBV10-1	TRBJ2-2	.	TGCGCCAGCAGTGAGAGGGGAGCGAACACCGGGGAGCTGTTTTTT	CASSERGANTGELFF
.	TRBV19	TRBJ2-1	TRBD2	TGTGCCAGTATTGAGGTAGCGGGAGGGCCAGGGGTTAGGAATGAGCAGTTCTTC	CASIEVAGGPGVRNEQFF
.	TRBV28	TRBJ2-3	.	TGTGCCAGCGGTTTCACAGATACGCAGTATTTT	CASGFTDTQYF
.	TRBV4-3	TRBJ2-6	.	TGCGCCAGCAGCCAAGCGGCAGACCTCTCTGGGGCCAACGTCCTGACTTTC	CASSQAADLSGANVLTF
.	TRBV28	TRBJ2-6	.	TGTGCCAGCAGTTTGCCAGTCGGGGCCAACGTCCTGACTTTC	CASSLPVGANVLTF
.	TRBV6-6	TRBJ1-5	TRBD1	TGTGCCAGCCCTACAGGGGAGGGCAATCAGCCCCAGCATTTT	CASPTGEGNQPQHF
.	TRBV7-2	TRBJ1-1	TRBD1	TGTGCCAGCAGTCGCACAGGGGTGGGCACTGAAGCTTTCTTT	CASSRTGVGTEAFF
.	TRBV15	TRBJ2-3	.	TGTGCCACCAGCGACAGGCGGGAGAGCGCAGATACGCAGTATTTT	CATSDRRESADTQYF
.	TRBV11-2	TRBJ1-4	.	TGTGCCAGCAGCTCCCAAAATGAAAAACTGTTTTTT	CASSSQNEKLFF
once	TRBV19	TRBJ2-7	.	TGTGCCAGTAGTGATCTTGGGCCCCCCTCCTACGAGCAGTACTTC	CASSDLGPPSYEQYF
.	TRBV27	TRBJ1-1	.	TGTGCCAGCAGAGAGAGTGCGGGGCCATACACTGAAGCTTTCTTT	CASRESAGPYTEAFF
.	TRBV2	TRBJ2-5	TRBD2	TGTGCCAGCAGCGCACAGCGGGGAGAGGGAGAGACCCAGTACTTC	CASSAQRGEGETQYF
few	TRBV5-4	TRBJ1-3	.	TGTGCCAGCAGCGTGGACAACAGTGGAAACACCATATATTTT	CASSVDNSGNTIYF
.	TRBV6-1	TRBJ1-1	.	TGTGCCAGCAGTCGGACAGTCGGGGTTGAAGCTTTCTTT	CASSRTVGVEAFF
.	TRBV7-2	TRBJ2-1	.	TGTGCCAGCAGCTTAGTACAGGCCGCCTACAATGAGCAGTTCTTC	CASSLVQAAYNEQFF
.	TRBV5-4	TRBJ2-1	TRBD2	TGTGCCAGCCATCAGCGGGAGGGTTACAATGAGCAGTTCTTC	CASHQREGYNEQFF
.	TRBV11-2	TRBJ1-1	.	TGTGCCACACCTAAACCCCCGGGACCCACTGAAGCTTTCTTT	CATPKPPGPTEAFF
once	TRBV7-9	TRBJ2-3	TRBD1	TGTGCCAGCAGCTTAGCGGGACAGGGGGTTGCAGATACGCAGTATTTT	CASSLAGQGVADTQYF
.	TRBV5-1	TRBJ2-2	.	TGCGCCAGCAGGTCGGGACTTACGAACACCGGGGAGCTGTTTTTT	CASRSGLTNTGELFF
.	TRBV27	TRBJ1-1	TRBD1	TGTGCCAGCAGTTTATCCCCAGGGGGTAACACTGAAGCTTTCTTT	CASSLSPGGNTEAFF
once	TRBV2	TRBJ1-5	.	TGTGCCAGCAGGCGGCAGACAAATCAGCCCCAGCATTTT	CASRRQTNQPQHF
.	TRBV5-1	TRBJ1-3	.	TGCGCCAGCAGCTACGGGGGGGGCGCGGGAAACACCATATATTTT	CASSYGGGAGNTIYF
once	TRBV19	TRBJ2-5	.	TGTGCCAGTAGTATAAGGCCGGGGGTCGCGCAAGAGACCCAGTACTTC	CASSIRPGVAQETQYF
.	TRBV5-5	TRBJ1-3	.	TGTGCCAGCAGCTTGAGGGCAGAATCCGGGTCTGGAAACACCATATATTTT	CASSLRAESGSGNTIYF
.	TRBV7-9	TRBJ2-5	TRBD1	TGTGCCAGCAGCCTCATGGGGACAGATAAAGAGACCCAGTACTTC	CASSLMGTDKETQYF
once	TRBV6-1	TRBJ2-1	.	TGTGCCAGCGGAACCAATGAGCAGTTCTTC	CASGTNEQFF
.	TRBV2	TRBJ2-2	.	TGTGCCAGCAGTGAAATCAGCTCTTACACCGGGGAGCTGTTTTTT	CASSEISSYTGELFF
.	TRBV6-5	TRBJ2-7	.	TGTGCCAGCAGTTCCGGGAGAGGGCTCTACGAGCAGTACTTC	CASSSGRGLYEQYF